This T cell receptor beta chain emerged from a study of T cell changes during pregnancy in multiple sclerosis. Method: immunoSEQ multiplex PCR; TCRdb's copy keeps in-frame clones and lacks some. This sample has fewer than 95,000 clones; 90% to 95% occur once, and the top ten carry approximately 1.8%. The CDR3 spans 15 residues. Germline lookup yields CDR1 MDHEN and CDR2 SYDVKM. Trimming removed 6 bases at V and 1 base at J, with 16 bases between. The sample was peripheral blood, taken in the first trimester of pregnancy. The origin of this receptor is a female donor in good health, enrolled as a control in a pregnancy study. The rearrangement uses TRBV28 and TRBJ2-7; possibly TRBD2 for D (5 bases). The CDR3 DNA sequence: TGTGCCAGCAGCCCCCGGGGTGGTGAGTCCTACGAGCAGTACTTC. It specifies CASSPRGGESYEQYF. Drawing the rest from reference TRBV28 and TRBJ2-7, the complete variable domain is DVKVTQSSRYLVKRTGEKVFLECVQDMDHENMFWYRQDPGLGLRLIYFSYDVKMKEKGDIPEGYSVSREKKERFSLILESASTNQTSMYLCASSPRGGESYEQYFGPGTRLTVT.